This entry lists 10 T cell receptor beta chains sequenced from one sample in a study of human T cells and chemical hapten exposure. TCRdb redid the calling of the RACE reads with MiXCR, one entry per CDR3 protein. The data contain more than 55,000 distinct CDR3 sequences, 9.8% of them singletons. This sample's time point: patch test 1, 2 weeks after DPC sensitization. Treatment here: therapeutic diphenylcyclopropenone sensitization with weekly scalp DPC. Sequences were derived from whole blood, sampled in connection with sensitization to the hapten diphenylcyclopropenone (DPC). These receptor sequences come from a woman between 35 and 50 years old with alopecia areata. Some clones in this sample may be carry-over from other donors' samples.

In its sample, this clonotype was seen a few times. The chain joins TRBV20-1 to TRBJ2-7, with D perhaps given as TRBD1 or TRBD2 (5 bases each). The CDR3 spans 13 residues. Trimming cost V 3 bases and J 6 bases, with 15 bases left between them. Germline V CDR1 and CDR2: DFQATT, SNEGSKA (reference sequence). The CDR3 region has the DNA TGCAGTGCTAGCTTCGTTCGGGGCGGCGAGCAGTACTTC. This codes for CSASFVRGGEQYF.

Of note for this clonotype: Being one base from a much bigger clone, this may be a read error. This chain connects TRBV27 to TRBJ2-7; either TRBD1 or TRBD2 may supply D (5 bases each). CDR1 MNHEY and CDR2 SMNVEV come from the germline V gene (reference sequence). This CDR3 is built from 13 residues. CDR3 protein: CDSSLSGPYEQYF. DNA of the CDR3: TGTGACAGCAGTTTATCGGGGCCCTACGAGCAGTACTTC.

This clonotype was seen a few times. V and J are TRBV11-2 and TRBJ2-7; 9 bases map to TRBD1. The trim removed 4 bases at V and 3 bases at J, leaving 7 bases unmatched. The CDR3 runs 15 residues. The germline CDR1 and CDR2 sequences are SGHAT and FQNNGV. The CDR3 sequence: CASSSPGQGIYEQYF. CDR3 bases: TGTGCCAGCAGCTCGCCGGGACAGGGTATCTACGAGCAGTACTTC.

The CDR3 loop is CASSPDREHTIYF. The CDR3 DNA reads as TGTGCCAGCAGTCCAGACAGAGAGCACACCATATATTTT. This chain joins TRBV6-2 or TRBV6-3 and TRBJ1-3; a weak D match, TRBD1 (5 bases). Trimming took 5 bases from V and 8 from J, leaving 13 bases between them. The V gene's germline CDR1 is MNHEY and CDR2 SVGEGT. CDR3 size: 13 residues.

The sample holds many counts of this clonotype. The chain couples TRBV19 to TRBJ2-5; D call uncertain. CDR3 size: 14 residues. Deletions cut 0 bases from V and 7 bases from J, with 12 bases between. Germline CDR1 is LNHDA and CDR2 is SQIVND (reference sequence). The CDR3: CASSIETAHGTQYF. CDR3 nucleotide sequence: TGTGCCAGTAGTATAGAGACGGCCCACGGGACCCAGTACTTC.

This clonotype was counted many times. The genes are TRBV5-1 and TRBJ2-3; D unresolved. V gave up 1 base and J gave up 0 bases, with 9 bases separating them. CDR3 length: 15 amino acids. Germline V gene lookup returns CDR1 SGHRS and CDR2 YFSETQ. As DNA, the CDR3 is TGCGCCAGCAGCTTGAGTACAGCTAGCACAGATACGCAGTATTTT. Translating it yields CASSLSTASTDTQYF.

This clonotype was found a few times. The chain links TRBV7-9 to TRBJ2-7, with TRBD1 matching 8 bases. The CDR3 is made up of 13 amino acids. The germline V gene encodes CDR1 SEHNR and CDR2 FQNEAQ (reference sequence). V was clipped by 9 bases and J by 3 bases; unmatched bases: 7. The CDR3 nucleotides read TGTGCCAGTGAGGGACAGGCTAACTACGAGCAGTACTTC. Encoded protein: CASEGQANYEQYF.

This clonotype was picked up many times. V and J are TRBV7-2 and TRBJ2-5; no definite D call. This CDR3 has 13 residues. V was trimmed by 5 bases and J by 2 bases, leaving 9 bases between them. CDR1 is SGHTA and CDR2 is FQGNSA in the germline V gene. CDR3 nucleotides: TGTGCCAGCAGCCTACTATTTCAAGAGACCCAGTACTTC. It is translated as CASSLLFQETQYF.

At least ten counts were recorded for this clonotype. The rearrangement links TRBV5-4 to TRBJ1-1; tentatively, D is TRBD1 (5 bases). Germline loops: CDR1 SGHNT, CDR2 YYREEE (reference sequence). Trimming cost V 4 bases and J 6 bases, with 13 bases left between them. There are 13 residues in the CDR3. The CDR3 protein is CASSPGRVPEAFF. Here the CDR3 DNA reads TGTGCCAGCAGCCCCGGCAGGGTCCCTGAAGCTTTCTTT.

This clonotype was recorded at least ten times. This rearrangement joins TRBV30 to TRBJ1-1; D is perhaps TRBD1 (5 bases). The CDR3 length is 11 residues. V dropped 0 bases and J dropped 11 bases, with 10 bases sitting between them. Germline loops: CDR1 GTSNPN, CDR2 SVGIG (reference sequence). CDR3 protein: CAWSVRREAFF. DNA for the CDR3: TGTGCCTGGAGTGTCCGCAGGGAGGCTTTCTTT.